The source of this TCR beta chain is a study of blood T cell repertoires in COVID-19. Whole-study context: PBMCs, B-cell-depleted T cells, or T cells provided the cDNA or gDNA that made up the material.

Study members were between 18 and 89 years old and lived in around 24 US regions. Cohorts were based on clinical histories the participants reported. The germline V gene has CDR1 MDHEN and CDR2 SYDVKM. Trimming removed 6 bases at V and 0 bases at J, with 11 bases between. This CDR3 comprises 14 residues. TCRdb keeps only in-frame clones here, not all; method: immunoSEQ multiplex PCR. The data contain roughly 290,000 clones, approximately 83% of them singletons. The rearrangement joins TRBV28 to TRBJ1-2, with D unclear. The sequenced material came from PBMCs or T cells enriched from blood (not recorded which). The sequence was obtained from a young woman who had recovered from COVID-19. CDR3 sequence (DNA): TGTGCCAGCAGGCCTGCTAGAACTAACTATGGCTACACCTTC. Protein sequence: CASRPARTNYGYTF.